This record covers a single TCR beta chain. This clone was seen only once. No cognate antigen has been identified for it. No quality values exist for individual bases; no much larger clone is one base distant. These data originate in a study of control samples from healthy donors and cancer patients (dated by TCRdb to the early 2020s). Trimming at the junction amounts to 4 bases on V and 6 bases on J, and the germline ends lie 16 bases apart. From its cysteine to its phenylalanine, the CDR3 spans 15 amino acids. Only the CDR3 region is kept as DNA, spanning 45 bases read in frame from base 1. The germline V gene supplies CDR1 SGDLS and CDR2 YYNGEE. Receptors were amplified or captured by the immunoSEQ multiplex PCR assay. The immuneACCESS repertoire file appears here via TCRdb, limited to in-frame rearrangements. These files lack a portion of the clones; in checked studies, under half of the deficit traces to unresolved V genes, and the cause of the others is not known. Here the sample has more than 85,000 clones; around 82% occur a single time. The leading ten clones occupy about 13% of the sample.

In this chain, TRBV9 is recombined with TRBJ1-4; perhaps TRBD1 is the D gene, with 6 bases matching. The clonotype originates from a woman between 50 and 59 years old in good health. The sequenced material came from blood. The CDR3 corresponds to CASSITGGYDEKLFF. The nucleotide sequence reads as follows: TGTGCCAGCAGCATCACGGGGGGCTACGATGAAAAACTGTTTTTT. Reference TRBV9 and TRBJ1-4 proteins supply the regions before and after the CDR3; the full variable domain is: DSGVTQTPKHLITATGQRVTLRCSPRSGDLSVYWYQQSLDQGLQFLIQYYNGEERAKGNILERFSAQQFPDLHSELNLSSLELGDSALYFCASSITGGYDEKLFFGSGTQLSVL.